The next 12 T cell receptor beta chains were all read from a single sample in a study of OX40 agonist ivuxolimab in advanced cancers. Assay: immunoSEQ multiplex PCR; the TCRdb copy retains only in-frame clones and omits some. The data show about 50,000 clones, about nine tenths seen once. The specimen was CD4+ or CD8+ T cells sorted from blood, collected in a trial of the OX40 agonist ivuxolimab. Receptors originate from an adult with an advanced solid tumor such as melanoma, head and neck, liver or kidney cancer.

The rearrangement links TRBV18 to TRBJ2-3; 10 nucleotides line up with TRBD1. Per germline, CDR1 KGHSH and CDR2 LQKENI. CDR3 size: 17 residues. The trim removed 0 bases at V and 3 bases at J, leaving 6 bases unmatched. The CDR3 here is CASSPPRGQGRTDTQYF. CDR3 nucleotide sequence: TGTGCCAGCTCACCACCTAGGGGACAGGGGCGAACAGATACGCAGTATTTT.

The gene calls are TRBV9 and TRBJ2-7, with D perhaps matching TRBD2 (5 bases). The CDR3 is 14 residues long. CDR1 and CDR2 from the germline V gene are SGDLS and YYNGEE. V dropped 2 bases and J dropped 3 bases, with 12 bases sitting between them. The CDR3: CASSVGERGYEQYF. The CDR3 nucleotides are TGTGCCAGCAGCGTCGGGGAAAGAGGCTACGAGCAGTACTTC.

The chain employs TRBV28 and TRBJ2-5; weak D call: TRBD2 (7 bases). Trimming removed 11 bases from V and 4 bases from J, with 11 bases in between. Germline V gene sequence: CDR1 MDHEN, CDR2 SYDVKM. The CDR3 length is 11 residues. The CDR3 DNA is TGTGCCTACAGGGAGGGAGAGACCCAGTACTTC. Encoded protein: CAYREGETQYF.

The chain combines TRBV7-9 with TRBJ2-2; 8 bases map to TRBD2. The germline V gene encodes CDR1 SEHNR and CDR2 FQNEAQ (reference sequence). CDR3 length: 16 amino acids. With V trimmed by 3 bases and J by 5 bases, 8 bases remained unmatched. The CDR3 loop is CASSFPGLVGTGELFF. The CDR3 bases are TGTGCCAGCAGCTTTCCGGGACTAGTGGGGACCGGGGAGCTGTTTTTT.

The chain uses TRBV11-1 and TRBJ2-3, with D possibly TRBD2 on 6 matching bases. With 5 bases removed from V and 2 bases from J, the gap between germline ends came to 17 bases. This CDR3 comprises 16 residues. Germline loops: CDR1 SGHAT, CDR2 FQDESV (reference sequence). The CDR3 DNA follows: TGTGCCAGCAGCAGCAAGCGGGTCGGGGTCACAGATACGCAGTATTTT. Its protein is CASSSKRVGVTDTQYF.

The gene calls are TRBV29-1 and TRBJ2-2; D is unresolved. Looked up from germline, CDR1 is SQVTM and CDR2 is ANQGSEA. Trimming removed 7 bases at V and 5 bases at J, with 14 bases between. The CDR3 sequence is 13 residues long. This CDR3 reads CSAPGSQTGELFF. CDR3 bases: TGCAGCGCCCCCGGGTCACAAACCGGGGAGCTGTTTTTT.

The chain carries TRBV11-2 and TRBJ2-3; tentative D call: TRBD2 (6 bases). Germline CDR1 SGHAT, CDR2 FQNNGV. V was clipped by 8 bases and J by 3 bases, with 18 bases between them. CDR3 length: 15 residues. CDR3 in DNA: TGTGCCAGCGCATTAAGGGCAGGGAGGACAGATACGCAGTATTTT. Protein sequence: CASALRAGRTDTQYF.

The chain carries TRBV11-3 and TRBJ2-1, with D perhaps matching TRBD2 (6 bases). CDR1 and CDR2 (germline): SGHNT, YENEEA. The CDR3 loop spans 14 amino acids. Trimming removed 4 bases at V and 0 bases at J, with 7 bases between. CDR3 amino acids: CASSSGSSYNEQFF. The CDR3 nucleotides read TGTGCCAGCAGCTCCGGGAGCTCCTACAATGAGCAGTTCTTC.

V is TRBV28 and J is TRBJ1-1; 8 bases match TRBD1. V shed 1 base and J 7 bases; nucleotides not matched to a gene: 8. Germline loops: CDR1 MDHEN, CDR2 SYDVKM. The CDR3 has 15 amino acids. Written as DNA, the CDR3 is TGTGCCAGCAGTTTATCCGGACAGGGTACCGGTGAAGCTTTCTTT. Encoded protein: CASSLSGQGTGEAFF.

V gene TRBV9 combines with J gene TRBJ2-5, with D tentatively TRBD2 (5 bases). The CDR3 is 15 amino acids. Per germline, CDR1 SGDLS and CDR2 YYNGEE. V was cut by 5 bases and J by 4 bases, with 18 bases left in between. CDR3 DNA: TGTGCCAGCAGTCGTGGGAGAGGAGCCCCAGAGACCCAGTACTTC. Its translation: CASSRGRGAPETQYF.

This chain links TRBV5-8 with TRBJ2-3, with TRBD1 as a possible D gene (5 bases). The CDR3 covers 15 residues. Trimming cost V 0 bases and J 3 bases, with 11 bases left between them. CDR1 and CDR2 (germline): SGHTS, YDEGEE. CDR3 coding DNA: TGTGCCAGCAGCTTGGCTAGGGGCCCAACAGATACGCAGTATTTT. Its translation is CASSLARGPTDTQYF.

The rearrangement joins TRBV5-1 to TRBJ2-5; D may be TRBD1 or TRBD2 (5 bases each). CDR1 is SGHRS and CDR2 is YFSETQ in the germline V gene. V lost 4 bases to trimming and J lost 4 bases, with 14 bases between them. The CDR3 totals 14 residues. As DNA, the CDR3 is TGCGCCAGCAGCGCGGGTCAGGGCTTAGAGACCCAGTACTTC. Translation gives CASSAGQGLETQYF.